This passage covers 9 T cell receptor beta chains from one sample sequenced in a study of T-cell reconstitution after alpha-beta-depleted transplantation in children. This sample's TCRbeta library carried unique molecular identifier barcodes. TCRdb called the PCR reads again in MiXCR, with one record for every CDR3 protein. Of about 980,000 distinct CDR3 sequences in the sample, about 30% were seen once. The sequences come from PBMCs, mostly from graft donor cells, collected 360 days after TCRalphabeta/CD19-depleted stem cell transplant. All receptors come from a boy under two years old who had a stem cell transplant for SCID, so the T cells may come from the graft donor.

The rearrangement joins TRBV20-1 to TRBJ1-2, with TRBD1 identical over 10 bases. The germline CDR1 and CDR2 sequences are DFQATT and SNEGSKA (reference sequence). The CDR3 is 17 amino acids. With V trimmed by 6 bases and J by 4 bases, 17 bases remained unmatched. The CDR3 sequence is CSARWDRGGSPFYGYTF. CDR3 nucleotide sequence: TGCAGTGCGAGATGGGACAGGGGTGGTTCTCCTTTCTATGGCTACACCTTC.

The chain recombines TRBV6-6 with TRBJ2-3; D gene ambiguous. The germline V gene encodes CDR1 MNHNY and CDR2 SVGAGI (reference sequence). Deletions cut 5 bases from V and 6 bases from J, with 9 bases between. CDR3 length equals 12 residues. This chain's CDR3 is CASSDARDTQYF. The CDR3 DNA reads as TGTGCCAGCAGTGACGCTAGGGATACGCAGTATTTT.

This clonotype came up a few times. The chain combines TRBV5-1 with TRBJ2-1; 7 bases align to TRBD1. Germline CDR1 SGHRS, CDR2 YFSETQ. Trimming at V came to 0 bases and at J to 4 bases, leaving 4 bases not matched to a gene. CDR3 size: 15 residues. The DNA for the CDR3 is TGCGCCAGCAGCTTGGGGCAGGGGGTGTACAATGAGCAGTTCTTC. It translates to CASSLGQGVYNEQFF.

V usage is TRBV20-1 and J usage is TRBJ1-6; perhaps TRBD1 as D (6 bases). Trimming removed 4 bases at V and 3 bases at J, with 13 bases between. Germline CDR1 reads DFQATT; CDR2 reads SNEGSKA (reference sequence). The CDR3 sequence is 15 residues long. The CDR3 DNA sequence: TGCAGTGCTAACGGGGGGCAGCTCTATAATTCACCCCTCCACTTT. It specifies CSANGGQLYNSPLHF.

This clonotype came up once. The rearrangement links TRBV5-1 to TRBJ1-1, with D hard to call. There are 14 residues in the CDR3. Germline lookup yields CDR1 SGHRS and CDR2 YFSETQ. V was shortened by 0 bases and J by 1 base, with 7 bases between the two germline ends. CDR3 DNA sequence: TGCGCCAGCAGCTTGGGAACGAAGAACACTGAAGCTTTCTTT. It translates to CASSLGTKNTEAFF.

The CDR3 DNA sequence: TGTGCCAGCAGCGAAGATACCTACGAGCAGTACTTC. It yields the protein CASSEDTYEQYF. This chain links TRBV12-3 or TRBV12-4 with TRBJ2-7, with unresolved D. The CDR3 is made up of 12 amino acids. The V and J ends lost 6 bases and 2 bases respectively, with 8 bases between them.

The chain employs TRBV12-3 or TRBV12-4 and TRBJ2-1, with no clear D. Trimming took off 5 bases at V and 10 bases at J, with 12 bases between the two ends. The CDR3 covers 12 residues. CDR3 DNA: TGTGCCAGCAGTCCCCTTCCGGAGGAGCAGTTCTTC. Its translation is CASSPLPEEQFF.

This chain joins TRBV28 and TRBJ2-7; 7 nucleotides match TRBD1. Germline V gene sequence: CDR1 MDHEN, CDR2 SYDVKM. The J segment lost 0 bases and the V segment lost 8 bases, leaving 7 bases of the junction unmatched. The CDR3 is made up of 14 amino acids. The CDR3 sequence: CASAPTGYSYEQYF. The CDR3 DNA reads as TGTGCCAGCGCGCCGACAGGGTACTCCTACGAGCAGTACTTC.

The CDR3 here is CAISGQGASTDTQYF. The CDR3 DNA sequence: TGTGCCATCAGTGGGCAGGGGGCCAGCACAGATACGCAGTATTTT. This sequence joins TRBV10-3 and TRBJ2-3; 8 positions agree with TRBD1. This CDR3 has 15 amino acids. Looked up from germline, CDR1 is ENHRY and CDR2 is SYGVKD. With 4 bases clipped from V and 0 bases from J, the junction kept 3 bases outside the gene matches.